This record concerns one T cell receptor beta chain sequence. Its target is not known. This sample is drawn from a study of shared clonotypes between healthy human individuals. On the study more broadly: Each donor contributed plates that comprised three CD4 naive, three CD4 memory, two CD8 naive and one CD8 memory.

Adult Caucasians living in Nashville, Tennessee made up all of the donors. The CD4+ fraction was divided into a CD45RA+ naive subset and a CD45RA-negative memory subset. TCRdb keeps only in-frame clones here, not all; method: immunoSEQ multiplex PCR. The table shows about 1.5 million clones, with around 97% occurring only once. V lost 6 bases, J lost 5 bases, and 13 bases lay in between. The CDR3 runs 13 residues. CDR1 and CDR2 (germline): SNHLY, FYNNEI. Study-wide results and limits: Naive subsets typically showed greater estimated richness than memory subsets.

V usage is TRBV2 and J usage is TRBJ1-2, with D uncertain. This receptor was identified in a man younger than 40 in good health. Sequenced input: naive CD4+ T cells sorted from blood. Regarding subset: CD45RA+ positively selected. This CDR3 is CASSPLASYGYTF. Here the CDR3 DNA reads TGTGCCAGCAGCCCTCTCGCCAGTTATGGCTACACCTTC.